This T cell receptor (beta chain) emerged from a study of T cell changes during pregnancy in multiple sclerosis. In this sample, this clone turned up once. This CDR3 spans 13 amino acids. V lost 5 bases to trimming and J lost 2 bases, with 8 bases between them. CDR1 MNHEY and CDR2 SMNVEV come from the germline V gene (reference sequence). Assay: immunoSEQ multiplex PCR; the TCRdb copy retains only in-frame clones and omits some. The sample yields over 55,000 clones, 90% seen once. V and J are TRBV27 and TRBJ2-3; the D is unclear. This clonotype originated in a female donor in good health, enrolled as a control in a pregnancy study. Sequencing used peripheral blood, obtained after pregnancy. The CDR3 nucleotides are TGTGCCAGCAGTCCCTCTTACACAGATACGCAGTATTTT. This codes for CASSPSYTDTQYF.